The 18 T cell receptor beta chains below were found in one sample sequenced in a study of T cell responses to AZD1222 COVID-19 vaccine. The repertoire was sequenced with immunoSEQ multiplex PCR; TCRdb's copy has only in-frame clones and lacks some. The table shows more than 75,000 clones, with roughly nine tenths occurring only once. This specimen consisted of peripheral blood, obtained on day 0 of AZD1222 vaccination. These receptors all come from an adult in good health.

The genes are TRBV4-1 and TRBJ1-2; D might be TRBD1 (6 bases). The CDR3 length is 15 residues. Germline V gene sequence: CDR1 MGHRA, CDR2 YSYEKL. The ends were cut back, 2 bases at V and 3 bases at J, with 13 bases in the middle. The CDR3 sequence is CASSQTGLAYYGYTF. The CDR3, as DNA: TGCGCCAGCAGCCAAACAGGGCTCGCTTACTATGGCTACACCTTC.

V gene TRBV19 combines with J gene TRBJ2-3; TRBD1 matches 9 bases. Trimming cost V 3 bases and J 6 bases; bases outside gene matches: 4. The germline gives CDR1 LNHDA, CDR2 SQIVND (reference sequence). This CDR3 comprises 14 residues. CDR3 sequence (DNA): TGTGCCAGTAGTATTCCCGGGACAGGGGATACGCAGTATTTT. This encodes CASSIPGTGDTQYF. Drawing the rest from reference TRBV19 and TRBJ2-3, the complete variable domain is DGGITQSPKYLFRKEGQNVTLSCEQNLNHDAMYWYRQDPGQGLRLIYYSQIVNDFQKGDIAEGYSVSREKKESFPLTVTSAQKNPTAFYLCASSIPGTGDTQYFGPGTRLTVL.

The chain has TRBV7-9 and TRBJ1-5; unclear D gene. Germline V lookup: CDR1 SEHNR, CDR2 FQNEAQ (reference sequence). This CDR3 comprises 15 residues. The ends were cut back, 5 bases at V and 2 bases at J, with 13 bases in the middle. The CDR3 region is CASSVYGQGNQPQHF. The CDR3 DNA follows: TGTGCCAGCAGCGTTTATGGGCAGGGCAATCAGCCCCAGCATTTT.

The chain couples TRBV5-1 to TRBJ1-4; 8 bases are a match to TRBD1. Germline V CDR1 and CDR2: SGHRS, YFSETQ. J lost 4 bases, V lost 4 bases, and 9 bases had no gene match. The CDR3 extends over 16 amino acids. For the CDR3, the DNA is TGCGCCAGCAGCGCGGCAATACAGGGGGGTAATGAAAAACTGTTTTTT. Translating gives CASSAAIQGGNEKLFF. The whole variable domain, remainder taken from reference TRBV5-1 and TRBJ1-4, is KAGVTQTPRYLIKTRGQQVTLSCSPISGHRSVSWYQQTPGQGLQFLFEYFSETQRNKGNFPGRFSGRQFSNSRSEMNVSTLELGDSALYLCASSAAIQGGNEKLFFGSGTQLSVL.

Comments on this clone: Germline is not matched at one junction end, which may reflect a read error. CDR3 residues: CASSLAASPKEETQYF. CDR3 nucleotide sequence: TGTGCCAGCAGCCTAGCGGCCTCCCCGAAAGAAGAGACCCAGTACTTC. This chain joins TRBV7-9 and TRBJ2-5, with TRBD2 matching over 7 bases. CDR3 length: 16 amino acids. Per germline, CDR1 SEHNR and CDR2 FQNEAQ (reference sequence).

The chain recombines TRBV7-3 with TRBJ2-1; TRBD2 matches at 10 bases. CDR3 length: 17 amino acids. The trim removed 2 bases at V and 3 bases at J, leaving 7 bases unmatched. The germline V gene encodes CDR1 SGHTA and CDR2 FQGTGA. The CDR3 nucleotides read TGTGCCAGCAGCTTACAAGCGGGGGGGCCTCACTACAATGAGCAGTTCTTC. It encodes CASSLQAGGPHYNEQFF.

The rearrangement uses TRBV30 and TRBJ1-2; 7 bases match TRBD1. Germline V gives CDR1 GTSNPN, CDR2 SVGIG (reference sequence). The J segment lost 3 bases and the V segment lost 3 bases, leaving 10 bases of the junction unmatched. The CDR3 has 15 amino acids. DNA for the CDR3: TGTGCCTGGAGCCCCGGGGACAGCCAATACTATGGCTACACCTTC. Encoded protein: CAWSPGDSQYYGYTF. The full variable domain, with the rest looked up from reference TRBV30 and TRBJ1-2, is SQTIHQWPATLVQPVGSPLSLECTVEGTSNPNLYWYRQAAGRGLQLLFYSVGIGQISSEVPQNLSASRPQDRQFILSSKKLLLSDSGFYLCAWSPGDSQYYGYTFGSGTRLTVV.

The chain uses TRBV30 and TRBJ1-5; TRBD1 aligns across 9 bases. Trimming took 1 base from V and 5 from J; bases not matched to a gene: 0. This CDR3 is 13 amino acids long. The germline V gene encodes CDR1 GTSNPN and CDR2 SVGIG (reference sequence). CDR3 nucleotide sequence: TGTGCCTGGAGTGGGACAGGGGATCAGCCCCAGCATTTT. Protein sequence: CAWSGTGDQPQHF.

The chain is built from TRBV13 and TRBJ2-3; 7 bases match TRBD2. V dropped 5 bases and J dropped 4; count of bases not matched to a gene: 9. The germline V gene has CDR1 PRHDT and CDR2 FYEKMQ (reference sequence). There are 15 residues in the CDR3. CDR3 DNA: TGTGCCAGCAGCACCCGGGACCTAGCGGCAGATACGCAGTATTTT. This codes for CASSTRDLAADTQYF. The whole variable domain, filled in from reference TRBV13 and TRBJ2-3, reads AAGVIQSPRHLIKEKRETATLKCYPIPRHDTVYWYQQGPGQDPQFLISFYEKMQSDKGSIPDRFSAQQFSDYHSELNMSSLELGDSALYFCASSTRDLAADTQYFGPGTRLTVL.

The rearrangement links TRBV6-2 or TRBV6-3 to TRBJ1-1; D is undetermined. V was cut by 0 bases and J by 3 bases, with 8 bases left in between. This CDR3 has 14 amino acids. Germline loops: CDR1 MNHEY, CDR2 SVGEGT. CDR3 region: CASSYSEGYTEAFF. CDR3 coding DNA: TGTGCCAGCAGTTACTCGGAGGGTTACACTGAAGCTTTCTTT.

The chain recombines TRBV30 with TRBJ1-5; maybe TRBD1 (6 bases). Germline V CDR1 and CDR2: GTSNPN, SVGIG (reference sequence). The CDR3 is 13 amino acids. The V end was cut by 1 base, the J end by 5 bases, with 9 bases between. Here the CDR3 reads CAWSEQGYQPQHF. In DNA form, the CDR3 reads TGTGCCTGGAGTGAACAGGGATATCAGCCCCAGCATTTT.

This chain links TRBV4-3 with TRBJ1-2; maybe TRBD1 (5 bases). This CDR3 has 13 amino acids. The germline gives CDR1 LGHNA, CDR2 YSLEER. The V end lost 5 bases, the J end lost 1 base, and 8 bases lay between the germline ends. The CDR3, as DNA: TGCGCCAGCAGCGGGGCCCTTAACTATGGCTACACCTTC. Residues: CASSGALNYGYTF.

The CDR3 loop is CASSPGTDRNYGYTF. The CDR3 DNA follows: TGTGCCAGCAGTCCCGGGACAGATAGGAACTATGGCTACACCTTC. The chain has TRBV28 and TRBJ1-2; 7 bases fit TRBD1. The CDR3 contains 15 residues. The ends lost 5 bases at V and 2 bases at J; junction bases unmatched: 8. Germline V gives CDR1 MDHEN, CDR2 SYDVKM.

The gene calls are TRBV6-5 and TRBJ2-7; D is ambiguous. The CDR3 contains 14 residues. Germline assignment: CDR1 MNHEY and CDR2 SVGAGI. V was clipped by 7 bases and J by 1 base, with 14 bases between them. The CDR3 sequence is CASKTLAVSYEQYF. Written as DNA, the CDR3 is TGTGCCAGCAAAACCTTAGCTGTGTCCTACGAGCAGTACTTC.

The chain combines TRBV5-1 with TRBJ2-5, with 10 bases that match TRBD1. Germline trimming cut 4 bases from V and 3 bases from J; bases unmatched to any gene: 6. The CDR3 spans 15 residues. Germline lookup yields CDR1 SGHRS and CDR2 YFSETQ. The CDR3 DNA follows: TGCGCCAGCAGCGGAACCGGGACAGGGGAAGAGACCCAGTACTTC. It codes for CASSGTGTGEETQYF. Full variable domain (rest looked up from reference TRBV5-1 and TRBJ2-5): KAGVTQTPRYLIKTRGQQVTLSCSPISGHRSVSWYQQTPGQGLQFLFEYFSETQRNKGNFPGRFSGRQFSNSRSEMNVSTLELGDSALYLCASSGTGTGEETQYFGPGTRLLVL.

The chain employs TRBV4-1 and TRBJ1-2, with no clear D. This CDR3 spans 16 amino acids. Trimming took 0 bases from V and 4 from J, leaving 15 bases between them. The V gene's germline CDR1 is MGHRA and CDR2 YSYEKL. The CDR3 protein is CASSQESGRGLYGYTF. The CDR3 bases are TGCGCCAGCAGCCAAGAATCCGGACGAGGTCTCTATGGCTACACCTTC.

The V call is TRBV25-1, the J call TRBJ1-1; TRBD1 matches 7 bases. J was trimmed by 2 bases and V by 6 bases; bases with no gene match: 9. Germline CDR1 and CDR2: MGHDK and SYGVNS. The CDR3 sequence is 15 residues long. CDR3 loop: CASRGTGATNTEAFF. In nucleotides, the CDR3 is TGTGCCAGCAGGGGAACAGGGGCGACTAACACTGAAGCTTTCTTT.

V and J are TRBV6-5 and TRBJ2-1; D perhaps matches TRBD2 (6 bases). The CDR3 loop spans 15 amino acids. Trimming cost V 5 bases and J 0 bases, with 11 bases left between them. CDR1 is MNHEY and CDR2 is SVGAGI in the germline V gene. The CDR3 DNA follows: TGTGCCAGCAGTAGGGACTCGAGCTCCTACAATGAGCAGTTCTTC. Translation gives CASSRDSSSYNEQFF.